The clone carrying this T cell receptor beta chain was seen ten or more times. The antigen remains undetermined. The data stem from a study of identical twins. Study observations and caveats: Out-of-frame beta chain sequences displayed weaker excess sharing between twins. Twin-shared out-of-frame alpha sequences were enriched for low generation probability. Memory repertoires lacked the insertion deficit that abundant cord blood beta clonotypes showed.

Template switching supplied a universal primer site; unique molecular identifiers were carried on the cDNA. TCRdb used MiXCR to reprocess the 5' RACE reads, holding one entry per CDR3 protein. Of about 250,000 distinct CDR3 sequences listed, more than 13% are singletons. The clonotype originates from a woman younger than 30 in good health. Material: memory (CD45RO+) T cells sorted from blood.

CDR3 bases: TGTGCCATCTCTCTTGGACTAGCCGAAGAGACCCAGTACTTC. It encodes CAISLGLAEETQYF. V usage is TRBV10-3 and J usage is TRBJ2-5, with 8 bases matching TRBD2. This CDR3 has 14 residues. Germline loops: CDR1 ENHRY, CDR2 SYGVKD. Trimming at V came to 8 bases and at J to 3 bases, leaving 8 bases not matched to a gene.